Each of the 31 T cell receptor beta chains below was sequenced from the same sample in a study of Graves' ophthalmopathy and Graves' hyperthyroidism. The study amplified TCR beta CDR3 regions using RNA transcripts. The authors performed first-round RT-PCR with HTBI primers and then a second-round multiplex PCR. TCRdb passed the multiplex PCR reads through MiXCR, listing each CDR3 protein once. The data hold over a million distinct CDR3 sequences, with about 40% observed a single time. The sample comprised peripheral blood or thyroid tissue (not recorded which). Receptors originate from an adult man with Graves' hyperthyroidism.

V gene TRBV4-3 combines with J gene TRBJ2-7, with 9 bases fitting TRBD1. The CDR3 extends over 17 amino acids. Unmatched junction bases numbered 11, after V lost 0 bases and J lost 5 bases. Per the germline V gene, CDR1 is LGHNA and CDR2 is YSLEER. In nucleotides, the CDR3 is TGCGCCAGCAGCCAAGATAGTCCGGGACAGGGCTTTAACGAGCAGTACTTC. Its protein is CASSQDSPGQGFNEQYF.

The chain links TRBV7-2 to TRBJ2-2, with D perhaps given as TRBD1 or TRBD2 (6 bases each). Trimming removed 7 bases from V and 2 bases from J, with 17 bases in between. This CDR3 is 16 amino acids long. Germline assignment: CDR1 SGHTA and CDR2 FQGNSA. This CDR3 reads CASNLLGGANTGELFF. The CDR3 DNA reads as TGTGCCAGCAACCTATTGGGGGGCGCCAACACCGGGGAGCTGTTTTTT.

The V gene is TRBV12-3 or TRBV12-4, the J gene TRBJ2-7; the D gene is possibly TRBD2 (6 bases). This CDR3 is built from 15 residues. The V end was cut by 5 bases, the J end by 0 bases, with 14 bases between. The CDR3 bases are TGTGCCAGCAGTCCCGGGACTCCACCCTCCTACGAGCAGTACTTC. It is translated as CASSPGTPPSYEQYF.

This clonotype was counted ten times or more. This sequence joins TRBV12-3 or TRBV12-4 and TRBJ1-2; 8 nucleotides match TRBD1. The CDR3 contains 14 residues. The J segment lost 4 bases and the V segment lost 7 bases, leaving 8 bases of the junction unmatched. CDR3 nucleotides: TGTGCCAGCATACGACAGGGGCGCCCCTATGGCTACACCTTC. Residues: CASIRQGRPYGYTF.

This clonotype was picked up a small number of times. The rearrangement links TRBV7-8 to TRBJ1-2; D is undetermined. CDR3 length: 16 amino acids. V was pared by 1 base and J by 4 bases, with 16 bases between. CDR1 and CDR2 from the germline V gene are SGHVS and FQNEAQ. The CDR3 DNA sequence: TGTGCCAGCAGCTTAGGAGGGAGAGTGGGCGGCTATGGCTACACCTTC. As protein: CASSLGGRVGGYGYTF.

Many counts were recorded for this clonotype. The V and J genes are TRBV10-3 and TRBJ1-1; D is perhaps TRBD1 (5 bases). V lost 3 bases and J 5 bases, leaving 10 bases between the germline ends. Germline-derived CDR1 and CDR2 are ENHRY and SYGVKD. This CDR3 comprises 13 residues. The CDR3 spells CAISERGGTEAFF. For the CDR3, the DNA is TGTGCCATCAGTGAACGGGGGGGAACTGAAGCTTTCTTT.

In its sample, this clonotype was seen many times. The V call is TRBV20-1, the J call TRBJ2-7; D gene ambiguous. Germline V lookup: CDR1 DFQATT, CDR2 SNEGSKA (reference sequence). The ends were cut back, 2 bases at V and 4 bases at J, with 18 bases in the middle. The CDR3 length is 15 residues. In nucleotides, the CDR3 is TGCAGTGCTAGACCTCTCGCCGGGCCATTATACGAGCAGTACTTC. Translation: CSARPLAGPLYEQYF.

The chain links TRBV7-8 to TRBJ2-7; D possibly corresponds to TRBD2 (5 bases). Germline-derived CDR1 and CDR2 are SGHVS and FQNEAQ. The CDR3 has 15 amino acids. V was clipped by 7 bases and J by 0 bases, with 16 bases between them. The CDR3, as DNA: TGTGCCAGCACCTCCCTCGAGGGCCTCTCCTACGAGCAGTACTTC. Its protein product is CASTSLEGLSYEQYF.

This clonotype was seen many times. The V call is TRBV20-1, the J call TRBJ1-2, with TRBD1 identical over 8 bases. Trimming removed 2 bases from V and 2 bases from J; junction bases left unmatched: 4. The CDR3 is made up of 14 amino acids. Germline CDR1 is DFQATT and CDR2 is SNEGSKA (reference sequence). Written as DNA, the CDR3 is TGCAGTGCTAGACAGGGGGCTCGGAACTATGGCTACACCTTC. Amino acids: CSARQGARNYGYTF.

Remarks on this clonotype: This could be a read error, since a much larger clone is one nucleotide away. The rearrangement links TRBV12-3 or TRBV12-4 to TRBJ1-6; D unclear. Trimming took off 3 bases at V and 7 bases at J, with 16 bases between the two ends. This CDR3 comprises 16 residues. In DNA form, the CDR3 reads TGTGCCAGCAGTTTCGATCGAAGACGGTTCAATTCACCCCTCCACTTT. This encodes CASSFDRRRFNSPLHF.

This clonotype occurred many times. J is TRBJ2-7 and V is TRBV2; the D gene could be TRBD1 or TRBD2 (5 bases each). CDR3 length: 10 amino acids. V lost 6 bases and J 8 bases, leaving 8 bases between the germline ends. Germline V gives CDR1 SNHLY, CDR2 FYNNEI. In DNA, the CDR3 is TGTGCCAGCAGGACGGGGCAGCAGTACTTC. It yields the protein CASRTGQQYF.

The genes are TRBV20-1 and TRBJ2-5; possible D gene TRBD1, 5 bases. V was cut by 4 bases and J by 5 bases, with 20 bases left in between. The CDR3 extends over 15 amino acids. The germline CDR1 and CDR2 sequences are DFQATT and SNEGSKA (reference sequence). The CDR3 region is CSATPPGLVGETQYF. The CDR3 coding sequence is TGCAGTGCTACCCCGCCAGGGCTGGTCGGGGAGACCCAGTACTTC.

The V gene is TRBV6-1, the J gene TRBJ2-7; 8 bases are shared with TRBD2. With V trimmed by 7 bases and J by 1 base, 6 bases remained unmatched. This CDR3 is 14 amino acids long. Germline lookup yields CDR1 MNHNS and CDR2 SASEGT. In DNA form, the CDR3 reads TGTGCCAGCACGCGGGGGGACCATTCCTACGAGCAGTACTTC. It is translated as CASTRGDHSYEQYF.

The chain joins TRBV4-3 to TRBJ2-2; 9 bases agree with TRBD2. CDR1 and CDR2 (germline): LGHNA, YSLEER. V was clipped by 4 bases and J by 5 bases; unmatched bases: 8. This CDR3 has 16 amino acids. The CDR3 loop reads CASSPKGLAGTGELFF. In DNA form, the CDR3 reads TGCGCCAGCAGCCCCAAGGGGCTAGCGGGGACCGGGGAGCTGTTTTTT.

This clonotype is a singleton in its sample. This clone may be a read error of a much larger clone one base away. This chain links TRBV3-1 with TRBJ2-5; D tentatively reads TRBD1 or TRBD2 (5 bases each). This CDR3 is 15 amino acids long. Germline CDR1 is LGHDT and CDR2 is YNNKEL (reference sequence). The CDR3 loop is CASSPLSGSGKTQHF. Written as DNA, the CDR3 is TGTGCCAGCAGCCCTCTGAGCGGATCAGGGAAGACCCAGCACTTC.

A note on this clonotype: At one of its ends the junction is not consistent with the germline gene, which may arise from a read error. The J gene is TRBJ1-5, the V gene TRBV20-1; D unclear. The germline gives CDR1 DFQATT, CDR2 SNEGSKA (reference sequence). The CDR3 sequence is 13 residues long. The CDR3 region has the DNA TGCAGTACTAGAGGGCAAAGCAATCAGCCCCAGCATTTT. This codes for CSTRGQSNQPQHF.

This clonotype was seen at least ten times. The chain has TRBV9 and TRBJ2-5; tentative D call: TRBD2 (7 bases). The V gene lost 0 bases and the J gene lost 3 bases, with 9 bases spanning the gap. The CDR3 loop spans 14 amino acids. Germline values: CDR1 SGDLS, CDR2 YYNGEE. CDR3 DNA sequence: TGTGCCAGCAGCGTAGCGGGGGGCGAAGAGACCCAGTACTTC. Translating gives CASSVAGGEETQYF. Together with reference TRBV9 and TRBJ2-5, the CDR3 gives the full variable domain: DSGVTQTPKHLITATGQRVTLRCSPRSGDLSVYWYQQSLDQGLQFLIQYYNGEERAKGNILERFSAQQFPDLHSELNLSSLELGDSALYFCASSVAGGEETQYFGPGTRLLVL.

Many counts were recorded for this clonotype. V gene TRBV19 combines with J gene TRBJ1-5; no reliable D call. The ends were cut back, 3 bases at V and 5 bases at J, with 11 bases in the middle. The germline V gene has CDR1 LNHDA and CDR2 SQIVND (reference sequence). CDR3 length equals 14 residues. This chain's CDR3 is CASSMEGPYQPQHF. The CDR3 DNA follows: TGTGCCAGTAGTATGGAGGGTCCGTATCAGCCCCAGCATTTT. The full variable domain, completed using reference TRBV19 and TRBJ1-5, is DGGITQSPKYLFRKEGQNVTLSCEQNLNHDAMYWYRQDPGQGLRLIYYSQIVNDFQKGDIAEGYSVSREKKESFPLTVTSAQKNPTAFYLCASSMEGPYQPQHFGDGTRLSIL.

The sample holds many counts of this clonotype. The chain links TRBV7-2 to TRBJ1-2, with TRBD1 matching over 10 bases. The CDR3 sequence is 14 residues long. Germline CDR1 and CDR2: SGHTA and FQGNSA. With V trimmed by 6 bases and J by 4 bases, 5 bases remained unmatched. This CDR3 is CASRSGQGGYGYTF. CDR3 sequence (DNA): TGTGCCAGCAGATCTGGACAGGGGGGCTATGGCTACACCTTC.

This clonotype has a count of ten or more. The genes are TRBV6-1 and TRBJ2-7, with 11 bases lining up with TRBD1. The germline CDR1 and CDR2 sequences are MNHNS and SASEGT. This CDR3 has 15 amino acids. The ends lost 0 bases at V and 3 bases at J; junction bases unmatched: 1. CDR3 amino acids: CASSEAGTGGYEQYF. The CDR3, as DNA: TGTGCCAGCAGTGAAGCTGGGACAGGGGGCTACGAGCAGTACTTC.

This clonotype has at least ten counts. The rearrangement uses TRBV5-1 and TRBJ2-7, with 7 bases aligning to TRBD1. This CDR3 region has 16 residues. V gave up 0 bases and J gave up 2 bases; unmatched junction bases: 8. CDR1 SGHRS and CDR2 YFSETQ come from the germline V gene. The chain's CDR3 is CASSLETGIGTYEQYF. The CDR3 nucleotides are TGCGCCAGCAGCTTGGAGACAGGGATTGGTACCTACGAGCAGTACTTC.

This clonotype was seen a single time. The chain recombines TRBV10-2 with TRBJ1-1, with D tentatively TRBD1 (5 bases). CDR3 length: 14 residues. V gave up 7 bases and J gave up 3 bases, with 15 bases separating them. The germline V gene has CDR1 WSHSY and CDR2 SAAADI. The DNA of the CDR3 is TGCGCCAGCACCAAAGGGGATCAAGACACTGAAGCTTTCTTT. As protein: CASTKGDQDTEAFF.

This clonotype was counted many times. The rearrangement joins TRBV2 to TRBJ2-5; D gene uncertain. The germline V gene encodes CDR1 SNHLY and CDR2 FYNNEI. Trimming pared 4 bases from V and 5 bases from J, leaving 11 bases between. There are 13 residues in the CDR3. DNA for the CDR3: TGTGCCAGCAGTGTTTTCGATTGGGAGACCCAGTACTTC. It encodes CASSVFDWETQYF.

Ten or more counts support this clonotype. The gene calls are TRBV7-2 and TRBJ1-1; possible D gene TRBD1, 6 bases. This CDR3 spans 15 amino acids. Looked up from germline, CDR1 is SGHTA and CDR2 is FQGNSA. The ends were cut back, 2 bases at V and 4 bases at J, with 14 bases in the middle. CDR3 in amino acids: CASSLRGEGGTEAFF. Here the CDR3 DNA reads TGTGCCAGCAGCTTACGTGGCGAGGGGGGCACTGAAGCTTTCTTT. Variable domain in full (rest from reference TRBV7-2 and TRBJ1-1): GAGVSQSPSNKVTEKGKDVELRCDPISGHTALYWYRQSLGQGLEFLIYFQGNSAPDKSGLPSDRFSAERTGGSVSTLTIQRTQQEDSAVYLCASSLRGEGGTEAFFGQGTRLTVV.

This clonotype was seen ten or more times. The chain links TRBV19 to TRBJ1-1, with no clear D. V was clipped by 11 bases and J by 1 base, with 14 bases between them. The CDR3 is 13 residues long. Germline lookup yields CDR1 LNHDA and CDR2 SQIVND (reference sequence). CDR3 sequence: CASTLARNTEAFF. DNA for the CDR3: TGTGCCTCAACCCTGGCAAGGAACACTGAAGCTTTCTTT.

The sample holds many counts of this clonotype. The chain employs TRBV15 and TRBJ1-5; D might be TRBD1 (5 bases). Germline V gives CDR1 LNHNV, CDR2 YYDKDF (reference sequence). V was pared by 8 bases and J by 9 bases, with 29 bases between. This CDR3 region has 17 residues. The DNA of the CDR3 is TGTGCCACCTCCGCAGACTCCTGGCCCCTGGGGACGTCGCCCCAGCATTTT. Protein sequence: CATSADSWPLGTSPQHF.

The chain links TRBV7-2 to TRBJ2-3; D gene ambiguous. Trimming took off 2 bases at V and 0 bases at J, with 9 bases between the two ends. Germline assignment: CDR1 SGHTA and CDR2 FQGNSA. This CDR3 comprises 15 residues. The CDR3 loop is CASSLFTASTDTQYF. The CDR3 DNA reads TGTGCCAGCAGCTTATTTACGGCTAGCACAGATACGCAGTATTTT.

This clonotype came up many times. One end of the junction varies from germline; a read error may be responsible. The V call is TRBV10-3, the J call TRBJ2-5; TRBD1 agrees at 7 bases. The CDR3 consists of 15 residues. Germline loops: CDR1 ENHRY, CDR2 SYGVKD. For the CDR3, the DNA is TGTGCCATCAGCGCTCCCGGGACAGAGCAAGAGGCCCAGTACTTC. Encoded protein: CAISAPGTEQEAQYF.

Regarding this clonotype: One junction end does not reproduce the germline sequence, and a read error may be involved. The chain employs TRBV2 and TRBJ2-2; D not resolved. This CDR3 has 13 residues. CDR1 SNHLY and CDR2 FYNNEI come from the germline V gene. In nucleotides, the CDR3 is TGCGCCAGCAGCAGTAGCACCACCGGGGAGCTGTTTTTT. Encoded protein: CASSSSTTGELFF.

This clonotype was recorded at least ten times. The chain recombines TRBV2 with TRBJ2-2; weak D call: TRBD1 (6 bases). The CDR3 consists of 15 residues. The V gene's germline CDR1 is SNHLY and CDR2 FYNNEI. Trimming removed 6 bases from V and 7 bases from J, with 18 bases in between. Here the CDR3 DNA reads TGTGCCAGCAGGGAAATCAGGGGTTTAAGCGGGGAGCTGTTTTTT. It specifies CASREIRGLSGELFF.

This clonotype was seen at least ten times. This chain connects TRBV24-1 to TRBJ1-5, with 10 bases aligning to TRBD1. CDR1 is KGHDR, CDR2 SFDVKD, per germline. The length of the CDR3 is 15 residues. The V gene end was trimmed by 5 bases and the J gene end by 2 bases; junction bases not matched to a gene: 2. CDR3 nucleotide sequence: TGTGCCACCAGTGCCGGGACAGGGGGCAATCAGCCCCAGCATTTT. This sequence encodes CATSAGTGGNQPQHF.